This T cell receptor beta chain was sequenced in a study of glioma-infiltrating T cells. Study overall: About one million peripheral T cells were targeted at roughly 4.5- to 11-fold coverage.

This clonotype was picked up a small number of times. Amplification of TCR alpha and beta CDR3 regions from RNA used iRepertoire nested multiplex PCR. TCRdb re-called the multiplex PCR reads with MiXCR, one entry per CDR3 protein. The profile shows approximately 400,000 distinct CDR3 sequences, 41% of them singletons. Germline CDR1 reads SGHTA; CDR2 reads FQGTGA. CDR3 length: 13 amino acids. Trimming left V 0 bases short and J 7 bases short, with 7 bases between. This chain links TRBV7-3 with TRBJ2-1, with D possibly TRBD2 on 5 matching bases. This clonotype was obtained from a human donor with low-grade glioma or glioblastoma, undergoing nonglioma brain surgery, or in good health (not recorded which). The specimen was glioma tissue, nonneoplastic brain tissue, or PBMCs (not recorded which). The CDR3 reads CASSLTRGNEQFF. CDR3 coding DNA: TGTGCCAGCAGCTTAACCCGGGGAAATGAGCAGTTCTTC.